Listed below are T cell receptor beta chains from one sample, sequenced in a study of T cell responses to AZD1222 COVID-19 vaccine. Sequenced by immunoSEQ multiplex PCR; TCRdb stores in-frame clones only, minus some. The profile covers roughly 120,000 clones, with 85% to 90% appearing a single time and 2.5% to 3.5% taken by the ten largest. The source was peripheral blood, collected 28 days after the second AZD1222 dose. These receptors were collected from an adult who received the AZD1222 COVID-19 vaccine. The CDR3 runs from the conserved cysteine through the conserved F or W. D genes are given only for firm matches. Clone size is not always given. Where it is, it says once, few, many or a class for expanded clones.

size: -
V: TRBV5-1
D: TRBD2
J: TRBJ2-7
DNA: TGCGCCAGCAGCTTGGCGGGGGGAGGGTACGAGCAGTACTTC
CDR3: CASSLAGGGYEQYF

size: -
V: TRBV11-2
D: -
J: TRBJ2-1
DNA: TGTGCCAGCAGCTTCCACCCCGGCGGTAGCTCCTACAATGAGCAGTTCTTC
CDR3: CASSFHPGGSSYNEQFF

size: -
V: TRBV7-4
D: -
J: TRBJ1-5
DNA: TGTGCCAGCAGCTTCTGGGGATTTAGCAATCAGCCCCAGCATTTT
CDR3: CASSFWGFSNQPQHF

size: -
V: TRBV21-1
D: -
J: TRBJ2-3
DNA: TGTGCCAGCAGCAAAGCGGAGACAGGGGAAGGGGATACGCAGTATTTT
CDR3: CASSKAETGEGDTQYF

size: -
V: TRBV12-3/TRBV12-4
D: -
J: TRBJ2-7
DNA: TGTGCCAGCAGTTTAGGTTACTACGAGCAGTACTTC
CDR3: CASSLGYYEQYF

size: -
V: TRBV10-1
D: -
J: TRBJ2-1
DNA: TGCGCCAGCAGTGAGTCGGGGCAACCCTACAATGAGCAGTTCTTC
CDR3: CASSESGQPYNEQFF

size: -
V: TRBV6-6
D: -
J: TRBJ1-1
DNA: TGTGCCAGCAGGCCTCGGGGGGTGAACACTGAAGCTTTCTTT
CDR3: CASRPRGVNTEAFF

size: -
V: TRBV12-3/TRBV12-4
D: TRBD1
J: TRBJ1-2
DNA: TGTGCCAGCAGTGAGGTCAGGGGGTATGGCTACACCTTC
CDR3: CASSEVRGYGYTF

size: -
V: TRBV19
D: -
J: TRBJ2-1
DNA: TGTGCCAGTAGTAGGGCGGTGATGGAGGTGCGGGAGCAGTTCTTC
CDR3: CASSRAVMEVREQFF

size: -
V: TRBV27
D: -
J: TRBJ2-1
DNA: TGTGCCAGCGGCTACAGGGTCTCGAGCTCCTACAATGAGCAGTTCTTC
CDR3: CASGYRVSSSYNEQFF

size: -
V: TRBV18
D: -
J: TRBJ1-1
DNA: TGTGCCAGCTCACCCTCAGGGAAGACTGAAGCTTTCTTT
CDR3: CASSPSGKTEAFF

size: -
V: TRBV7-2
D: TRBD2
J: TRBJ2-4
DNA: TGTGCCAGCAGCTTCGCGGGGGGGCTGGGAAACATTCAGTACTTC
CDR3: CASSFAGGLGNIQYF

size: -
V: TRBV12-3/TRBV12-4
D: -
J: TRBJ2-5
DNA: TGTGCCAGCAGTTTAACACTCCGAGGGACCCAGTACTTC
CDR3: CASSLTLRGTQYF

size: -
V: TRBV2
D: -
J: TRBJ1-4
DNA: TGTGCCAGCAGGAAGGGTCCTCAGAGCGAAAAACTGTTTTTT
CDR3: CASRKGPQSEKLFF

size: -
V: TRBV21-1
D: -
J: TRBJ2-1
DNA: TGTGCCAGCAGCAGCGGTGTTCGTTCCGAGCAGTTCTTC
CDR3: CASSSGVRSEQFF

size: once
V: TRBV7-2
D: -
J: TRBJ1-3
DNA: TGTGCCAGCAGCAATGTACAGGGAACCACCATATATTTT
CDR3: CASSNVQGTTIYF

size: -
V: TRBV7-2
D: TRBD2
J: TRBJ2-3
DNA: TGTGCCAGCAGCTTAAGAGCGAGCGGGGGCGCAGATACGCAGTATTTT
CDR3: CASSLRASGGADTQYF

size: -
V: TRBV6-1
D: -
J: TRBJ1-5
DNA: TGTGCCAGCAGTGAACCAGGGTTGTATTTTGATCAGCCCCAGCATTTT
CDR3: CASSEPGLYFDQPQHF

size: -
V: TRBV30
D: -
J: TRBJ1-6
DNA: TGTGCCTGGAAGGACAGAGCAAATTCACCCCTCCACTTT
CDR3: CAWKDRANSPLHF

size: -
V: TRBV5-4
D: -
J: TRBJ1-2
DNA: TGTGCCAGCAGCTTGGGGGGCTACACCTTC
CDR3: CASSLGGYTF

size: few
V: TRBV2
D: -
J: TRBJ1-2
DNA: TGTGGCAGCGGGTCGGGGTACCCCAACTATGGCTACACCTTC
CDR3: CGSGSGYPNYGYTF

size: -
V: TRBV5-1
D: -
J: TRBJ2-1
DNA: TGCGCCAGCAGCTTGCCCACAGGGAGCTCCTACAATGAGCAGTTCTTC
CDR3: CASSLPTGSSYNEQFF

size: -
V: TRBV27
D: TRBD2
J: TRBJ2-5
DNA: TGTGCCAGCAGTTACAAGCGGGGTCAAGAGACCCAGTACTTC
CDR3: CASSYKRGQETQYF

size: once
V: TRBV6-2/TRBV6-3
D: TRBD2
J: TRBJ2-1
DNA: TGTGCCAGCAGCCGGAGCGGGGGAACATACAATGAGCAGTTCTTC
CDR3: CASSRSGGTYNEQFF

size: -
V: TRBV13
D: TRBD1
J: TRBJ1-6
DNA: TGTGCCAGCAGCTTAGGGTATCTCAGTCCCGGGACAGGGATCGTCTCACCCCTCCACTTT
CDR3: CASSLGYLSPGTGIVSPLHF

size: -
V: TRBV3-1/TRBV3-2
D: TRBD1
J: TRBJ1-2
DNA: TGTGCCAGCAGCCGAGGGACGACAGGGAACTATGGCTACACCTTC
CDR3: CASSRGTTGNYGYTF

size: -
V: TRBV28
D: -
J: TRBJ1-4
DNA: TGTGCCAGCAGTTTCCCGGGAAATGAAAAACTGTTTTTT
CDR3: CASSFPGNEKLFF

size: -
V: TRBV7-2
D: -
J: TRBJ2-5
DNA: TGTGCCAGCAGCTTAGTAGGGGCGTACCAAGAGACCCAGTACTTC
CDR3: CASSLVGAYQETQYF

size: -
V: TRBV5-5
D: TRBD1
J: TRBJ2-7
DNA: TGTGCCAGCAGCATCTACAGGGGGAGCTCCTACGAGCAGTACTTC
CDR3: CASSIYRGSSYEQYF

size: -
V: TRBV7-2
D: -
J: TRBJ1-3
DNA: TGTGCCAGCAGCTTAGTCACACCCGGCGGTGGAAACACCATATATTTT
CDR3: CASSLVTPGGGNTIYF

size: -
V: TRBV5-1
D: -
J: TRBJ2-2
DNA: TGCGCCAGCAGCTTGGACAGGGTAGACACCGGGGAGCTGTTTTTT
CDR3: CASSLDRVDTGELFF

size: -
V: TRBV9
D: TRBD2
J: TRBJ2-1
DNA: TGTGCCAGCAGCCCACAAAAACTAGCGGGGGGGCCGGATGAGCAGTTCTTC
CDR3: CASSPQKLAGGPDEQFF

size: -
V: TRBV10-2
D: TRBD1
J: TRBJ1-2
DNA: TGCGCCAGCAGTGAGCGGGGACAGGGTGATGGCTACACCTTC
CDR3: CASSERGQGDGYTF

size: -
V: TRBV12-3/TRBV12-4
D: -
J: TRBJ1-1
DNA: TGTGCCAGCAGTCCCCGACAAACTGAAGCTTTCTTT
CDR3: CASSPRQTEAFF

size: -
V: TRBV27
D: TRBD1
J: TRBJ2-3
DNA: TGTGCCAGCAGTTCCTACGGGACAGGGGAAGATACGCAGTATTTT
CDR3: CASSSYGTGEDTQYF

size: -
V: TRBV27
D: -
J: TRBJ1-2
DNA: TGTGCCAGCAGTTCCCCCGCCTCAGGGCACCGCCTGGGGGGCTACACCTTC
CDR3: CASSSPASGHRLGGYTF

size: -
V: TRBV4-2
D: TRBD2
J: TRBJ2-7
DNA: TGTGCCAGCAGCCATCTCTCGACTAGCGGGGGGGCCGCCTACGAGCAGTACTTC
CDR3: CASSHLSTSGGAAYEQYF